The T cell receptor (beta chain) under discussion was sequenced for a study of prognosis after radiotherapy for stage I lung cancer. The study amplified the TCR beta CDR3 region from genomic DNA. This amplification was carried out by two rounds of multiplex PCR. Round-one PCR had primers specific to each TRBV and TRBJ gene. Using its own MiXCR run on the multiplex PCR reads, TCRdb lists one record per CDR3 protein. The table includes some 14,000 distinct CDR3 sequences, 45% to 55% detected once. The CDR3 is made up of 13 amino acids. Trimming removed 6 bases from V and 3 bases from J, with 9 bases in between. All patients were node-negative on CT and PET/CT, without prior chemotherapy, radiotherapy or other malignancies. There were 4.5 to 6 milliliters of peripheral blood drawn at each of two time points.

The chain combines TRBV12-3 or TRBV12-4 with TRBJ1-5, with D possibly matching TRBD1 (5 bases). This TCR came from a donor over 45 with non-small cell lung cancer. Sequences were derived from PBMCs, sampled before or after stereotactic body radiation therapy (not recorded which). As DNA, the CDR3 is TGTGCCAGCAGCAGGGTGTTCAATCAGCCCCAGCATTTT. This sequence encodes CASSRVFNQPQHF.